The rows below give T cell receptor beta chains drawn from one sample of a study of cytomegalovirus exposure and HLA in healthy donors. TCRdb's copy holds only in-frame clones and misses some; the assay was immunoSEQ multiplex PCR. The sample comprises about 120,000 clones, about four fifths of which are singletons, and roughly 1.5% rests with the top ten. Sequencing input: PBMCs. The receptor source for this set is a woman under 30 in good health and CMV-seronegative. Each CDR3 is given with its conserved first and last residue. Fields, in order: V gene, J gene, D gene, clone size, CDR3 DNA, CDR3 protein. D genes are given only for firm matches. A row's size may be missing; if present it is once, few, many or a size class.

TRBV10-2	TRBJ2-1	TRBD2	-	TGCGCCACCCAGGATGGGACTAGCGGCCCTAGGCAGTTCTTC	CATQDGTSGPRQFF
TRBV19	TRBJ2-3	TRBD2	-	TGTGCCAGTAGCTGGACTAGTACAGATACGCAGTATTTT	CASSWTSTDTQYF
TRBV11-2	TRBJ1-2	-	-	TGTGCCAGCAGCTTAACGGGCTCCCCGGGATTCGGGTATGGCTACACCTTC	CASSLTGSPGFGYGYTF
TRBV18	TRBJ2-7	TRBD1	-	TGTGCCAGCTCACCAAGTACAGGGGGTTCCTACGAGCAGTACTTC	CASSPSTGGSYEQYF
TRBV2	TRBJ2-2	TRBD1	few	TGTGCCAGCAGTGTTCTGGACAGGGAATACGGGGAGCTGTTTTTT	CASSVLDREYGELFF
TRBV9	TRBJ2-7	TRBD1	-	TGTGCCAGCAGCGTAGGAGAGGGGGCGAACGAGCAGTACTTC	CASSVGEGANEQYF
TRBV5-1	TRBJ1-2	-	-	TGCGCCAGCAGCTTGTTTGAGGGAACCTATGGCTACACCTTC	CASSLFEGTYGYTF
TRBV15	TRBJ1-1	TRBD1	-	TGTGCCACCAGCGACCCCGGGACAGGGTCTTGGTACACTGAAGCTTTCTTT	CATSDPGTGSWYTEAFF
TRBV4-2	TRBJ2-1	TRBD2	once	TGTGCCAGCAGCCAAGATCGCCTAGCGGGGGCCAATGAGCAGTTCTTC	CASSQDRLAGANEQFF
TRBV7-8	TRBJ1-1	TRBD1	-	TGTGCCAGCAGCTACAGGGGAGGAGAGGACACTGAAGCTTTCTTT	CASSYRGGEDTEAFF
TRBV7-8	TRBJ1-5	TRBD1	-	TGTGCCAGCAGCCTGATATGGGACAGGGGCTTTTATAGCAATCAGCCCCAGCATTTT	CASSLIWDRGFYSNQPQHF
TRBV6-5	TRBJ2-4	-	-	TGTGCCAGCAGTACCAGCGTACTAGCCAAAAACAGTCAGTACTTC	CASSTSVLAKNSQYF
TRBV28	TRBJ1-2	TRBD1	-	TGTGCCAGCAGTTCGCCGACAGGGGGAAACTATGGCTACACCTTC	CASSSPTGGNYGYTF
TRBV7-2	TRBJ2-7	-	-	TGTGCCAGCAGCTTAATGTTGGCAGGGCAGGGGTACGAGCAGTACTTC	CASSLMLAGQGYEQYF
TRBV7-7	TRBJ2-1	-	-	TGTGCCAGCAGCCCCGCGTTTGGCTCCTACAATGAGCAGTTCTTC	CASSPAFGSYNEQFF
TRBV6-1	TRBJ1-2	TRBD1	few	TGTGCCAGCAGAGACCTAGCGACAGGGAACTATGGCTACACCTTC	CASRDLATGNYGYTF
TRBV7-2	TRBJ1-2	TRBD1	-	TGTGCCAGCAGCTTATATCAGGGGGCCTATGGCTACACCTTC	CASSLYQGAYGYTF
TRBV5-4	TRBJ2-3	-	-	TGTGCCAGCAGCTCTACAGATACGCAGTATTTT	CASSSTDTQYF
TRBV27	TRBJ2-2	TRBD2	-	TGTGCCAGCAGCGCTTCCCGAAGGACTAGGACCGGGGAGCTGTTTTTT	CASSASRRTRTGELFF
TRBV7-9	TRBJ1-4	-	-	TGTGCCAGCGTGGGGGCTGGAGGTGAAAAACTGTTTTTT	CASVGAGGEKLFF
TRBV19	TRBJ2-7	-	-	TGTGCCAGTAGTATGGCGGGGTTCCGCTACGAGCAGTACTTC	CASSMAGFRYEQYF
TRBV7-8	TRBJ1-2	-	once	TGTGCCAGCAGCTTAGACGACTTCTATGGCTACACCTTC	CASSLDDFYGYTF
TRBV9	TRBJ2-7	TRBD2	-	TGTGCCAGCAGCGCCGGACTAGCGGGGACCTACGAGCAGTACTTC	CASSAGLAGTYEQYF
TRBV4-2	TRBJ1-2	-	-	TGTGCCAGCAGCCAAGACCGTAACTATGGCTACACCTTC	CASSQDRNYGYTF
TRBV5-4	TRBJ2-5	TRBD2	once	TGTGCCAGCAGCTTCTTTAGCGGGGGAAGGGAGACCCAGTACTTC	CASSFFSGGRETQYF
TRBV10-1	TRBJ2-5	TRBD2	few	TGCGCCAGCAGTGAAGAGCGGGGGGACCAAGAGACCCAGTACTTC	CASSEERGDQETQYF
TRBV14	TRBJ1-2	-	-	TGTGCCAGCAGCCAAGAGTTTCAGGGAAACTATGGCTACACCTTC	CASSQEFQGNYGYTF
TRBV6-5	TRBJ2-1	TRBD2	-	TGTGCCAGCAGTATCTCCCGCGGGGGCAATGAGCAGTTCTTC	CASSISRGGNEQFF
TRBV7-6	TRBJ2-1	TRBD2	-	TGTGCCAGCAGCTTAGCGGCTAGCGGGAGAGGGTGGAATGAGCAGTTCTTC	CASSLAASGRGWNEQFF
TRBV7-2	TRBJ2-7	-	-	TGTGCCAGCAGCTTTGGGGGCTCGCGTCAAGAACAGTACTTC	CASSFGGSRQEQYF
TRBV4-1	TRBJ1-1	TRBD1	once	TGCGCCAGCAGCCAAGTCGCAGGGGGCACTGAAGCTTTCTTT	CASSQVAGGTEAFF
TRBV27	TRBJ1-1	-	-	TGTGCCAGCAGTTTAGGGGAGCTCACTGAAGCTTTCTTT	CASSLGELTEAFF
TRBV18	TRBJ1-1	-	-	TGTGCCAGCTCACCACTCCCTGGACAGAGTGAAGCTTTCTTT	CASSPLPGQSEAFF
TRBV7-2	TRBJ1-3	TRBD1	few	TGTGCCAGCAGCCCGCAGACAGGGTCCGGAAACACCATATATTTT	CASSPQTGSGNTIYF
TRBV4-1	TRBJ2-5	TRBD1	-	TGCGCCAGCAGCCAGATAGGACAGGGGATGGAGACCCAGTACTTC	CASSQIGQGMETQYF
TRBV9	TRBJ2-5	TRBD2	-	TGTGCCAGTAGCGACAAGAGACTAGCGGGGGTCCAAGAGACCCAGTACTTC	CASSDKRLAGVQETQYF